This is a list of T cell receptor beta chains from one sample in a study of CD8 T cells in ankylosing spondylitis. MiXCR was run by TCRdb on the 5' RACE reads, yielding one entry per CDR3 protein. Of about 250,000 distinct CDR3 sequences in the sample, approximately 20% were seen once. Sample: blood, either unsorted or a sorted T cell fraction (not recorded which). The receptors here all came from a male donor with ankylosing spondylitis or in good health (not recorded which). Both conserved end residues are trimmed from each CDR3.

cdr3_aa	j_call	v_call
SARLASGRTYNEQF	TRBJ2-1	TRBV20-1
ASRVLENEQF	TRBJ2-1	TRBV5-1
SVDPTSHFVDTQY	TRBJ2-3	TRBV29-1
SASFVVTEAF	TRBJ1-1	TRBV20-1
ASSFDSLTDEQF	TRBJ2-1	TRBV12-3/TRBV12-4
ASSQDPRDYEQY	TRBJ2-7	TRBV4-2
SARDQLAAYNEQF	TRBJ2-1	TRBV20-1
ASSLGTVQETQY	TRBJ2-5	TRBV5-1
ASSLEGSEKLF	TRBJ1-4	TRBV5-1
ASSQEGGVETQY	TRBJ2-5	TRBV4-1
ASSHTGSSYEQY	TRBJ2-7	TRBV4-1
ASSLELGGNEKLF	TRBJ1-4	TRBV7-6
ASSTGLAPLH	TRBJ1-6	TRBV12-3/TRBV12-4